These T cell receptor beta chains were read from a single sample in a study of T cells in Graves' hyperthyroidism and ophthalmopathy. Each CDR3 protein is one row after TCRdb ran MiXCR on the multiplex PCR reads. The table lists roughly 57,000 distinct CDR3 sequences, approximately 53% of them singletons. Sequenced: blood. These receptors were obtained from an older woman with Graves' ophthalmopathy. The CDR3 runs from the conserved cysteine through the conserved F or W. D genes are given only for firm matches. Only some rows state a clone size, as once, few, many or a class for expanded clones.

J	V	size	D	DNA	CDR3
TRBJ2-3	TRBV28	many	.	TGTGCCAGCACCCTGGGTGGGATGGGTGATACGCAGTATTTT	CASTLGGMGDTQYF
TRBJ2-7	TRBV5-5	.	TRBD2	TGTGCCAGCAGCCGCGCCGCGGGAGGCTACGAGCAGTACTTC	CASSRAAGGYEQYF
TRBJ2-2	TRBV20-1	.	TRBD1	TGCAGTGACCGGACAGGCCACACCGGGGAGCTGTTTTTT	CSDRTGHTGELFF
TRBJ2-7	TRBV11-3	.	.	TGTGCCAGCGGCCAAGTGTCTAGCGAGAGGTGGAGCTCCTACGAGCAGTACTTC	CASGQVSSERWSSYEQYF
TRBJ2-4	TRBV27	.	TRBD2	TGTGCCAGCAGTACGGCGGGAGCGGGGAACATTCAGTACTTC	CASSTAGAGNIQYF
TRBJ2-7	TRBV10-1	many	TRBD2	TGCGCCAGCAGTCCCCAAATCCTAGCGGGCAGCTACGAGCAGTACTTC	CASSPQILAGSYEQYF
TRBJ1-1	TRBV20-1	.	TRBD1	TGCAGTGCTCCCCCGACAGGGGGCACTGAAGCTTTCTTT	CSAPPTGGTEAFF
TRBJ1-6	TRBV20-1	.	.	TGCAGTGCTAGAGATGACGAAAGGGGGGAGAATTCACCCCTCCACTTT	CSARDDERGENSPLHF
TRBJ1-2	TRBV24-1	.	.	TGTGCCACCAGTGATTCGGGCGGACACTATGGCTACACCTTC	CATSDSGGHYGYTF
TRBJ1-1	TRBV20-1	many	.	TGCAGTGCTATTGGGGGCGGGGGCGGGGACACTGAAGCTTTCTTT	CSAIGGGGGDTEAFF
TRBJ2-3	TRBV19	many	.	TGTGCCAGTAGTCCCCGAGCCGAAAACACAGATACGCAGTATTTT	CASSPRAENTDTQYF
TRBJ2-2	TRBV30	few	TRBD2	TGTGCCTGGCGGGGGGTGGGGCGGGGTGGCACCGGGGAGCTGTTTTTT	CAWRGVGRGGTGELFF
TRBJ2-1	TRBV28	.	.	TGTGCCAGCCTTGGGGGGGCCACGGATGAGCAGTTCTTC	CASLGGATDEQFF
TRBJ1-5	TRBV10-2	many	.	TGCGCCAGCAGTGAGCGGGAGTCTGGGTACCAGAGTCAGCCCCAGCATTTT	CASSERESGYQSQPQHF
TRBJ1-1	TRBV5-1	many	.	TGCGCCAGCACCCCCAATCGGGGAACTGAAGCTTTCTTT	CASTPNRGTEAFF
TRBJ2-2	TRBV6-5	.	TRBD2	TGTGCCAGCAGTTACAACGGGGGGGACGGGGAGCTGTTTTTT	CASSYNGGDGELFF
TRBJ1-4	TRBV10-3	many	.	TGTGCCATCAGTGCCGGGCAGGGTCATGAAAAACTGTTTTTT	CAISAGQGHEKLFF
TRBJ1-1	TRBV2	.	.	TGTGCCAGCAGTGAGAAGGTTGAGGGCGCATACACTGAAGCTTTCTTT	CASSEKVEGAYTEAFF
TRBJ2-6	TRBV5-5	many	.	TGTGCCAGCAGCTTGATTTCAGGGTCCGGGGCCAACGTCCTGACTTTC	CASSLISGSGANVLTF
TRBJ2-5	TRBV9	many	.	TGTGCCAGCAGCCCGAGGGACCCGCCGTGGGAGACCCAGTACTTC	CASSPRDPPWETQYF
TRBJ2-7	TRBV27	many	.	TGTGCCAGCAGGGGTCAGGGCGACCTCTCCTACGAGCAGTACTTC	CASRGQGDLSYEQYF
TRBJ1-5	TRBV9	.	.	TGTGCCAGCAGCGGGCCGGAGGGGGATCAGCCCCAGCATTTT	CASSGPEGDQPQHF
TRBJ1-1	TRBV21-1	.	.	TGTGCCAGCAGCAGGCCGGAGGGGTCTGAAGCTTTCTTT	CASSRPEGSEAFF
TRBJ2-1	TRBV5-1	.	TRBD1	TGCGCCAGCAGCCCGGGACAGGGAGGCAGTGCAGATACGCAGTTCTTC	CASSPGQGGSADTQFF